This T cell receptor beta chain was observed in a study of CD8 T cells in Susac syndrome (dated by TCRdb to between 2018 and 2020). Notes on the research overall: Among the sequenced Susac syndrome patients, about 6 had clinically active disease and eight were in clinical remission. At the time of blood withdrawal, Susac syndrome patients were either therapy-naive, taking corticosteroids (with some also receiving IVIg), or on IVIg alone. Repertoire sequencing was used to test whether CD8+ T cell activation and differentiation in Susac syndrome was antigen driven. Overall study results and their limits: The number of individuals in the TCR sequencing and HLA analysis was recognized as being relatively small. In the CD4+ T cell repertoire of Susac syndrome patients, clonal expansion was not detected.

High-throughput TCR beta sequencing profiled peripheral blood CD8+ and CD4+ T cells from healthy donors, Susac syndrome patients and multiple sclerosis patients. Recently defined diagnostic criteria for definite or probable disease were met by the Susac syndrome patients. CD8+ TEMRA cells were enriched by FACS, while bulk CD8+ and CD4+ T cells were purified by magnetic negative isolation. Blood was collected in EDTA tubes and processed within 24 hours, with PBMCs isolated through density gradient centrifugation. PBMCs intended for TCR sequencing were cryopreserved in liquid nitrogen and were subsequently thawed in a 37 degrees C water bath. The sorted or isolated CD4+, CD8+ and CD8+ TEMRA cells reached a purity of at least 90%. The germline V gene yields MGHRA for CDR1 and YSYEKL for CDR2. The CDR3 runs 15 residues from the cysteine to the phenylalanine. Only CDR3 DNA is held: 45 bases, read in frame from base 1. Relative to germline, V is missing 2 bases and J is missing 3 bases, with 3 bases of the junction outside any gene match.

Points on this clonotype: Its antigen target is currently unknown. No quality values exist for individual bases; no much larger clone is one base distant.

RNA was extracted using the RNeasy kit, and roughly 0.5 to 1 microgram was reverse transcribed with random hexamers. The immunoSEQ multiplex PCR assay, which covers 54 Vbeta and 13 Jbeta segments, was used to amplify TCR beta CDR3 regions. Bias from PCR amplification was corrected by using a synthetic template baseline for primer optimization and for computational correction. The authors' analysis ran thus. Reads were annotated to V, D and J genes according to IMGT and were analyzed with immunoSEQ Analyzer, with only productive sequences retained. To calculate clonality, Shannon entropy was normalized by log2 of the number of productive unique sequences and then subtracted from one. For each patient and control, public and private clones were evaluated within the 100 most prevalent clones. Clones were defined as Susac-specific if absent from the healthy and MS cohorts, from around 1,100 published viral clones and from other ImmuneACCESS disease sequences. Starting from the raw public reads, TCRdb applied fastp trimming at Q25, assembled clones with MiXCR and retained in-frame beta chains. Under each unique CDR3 protein, matching rows form one entry showing the most common genes and DNA. The V and J calls and clone size come from TCRdb's table, not from the authors' own analysis. Within this sample are around 170,000 distinct CDR3 sequences, with 90% to 96% of them counted one time only. The ten top clones hold around 0.12% of the sample.

This receptor was obtained from a human donor with Susac syndrome. The specimen was CD4+ T cells from PBMCs. The chain was built from TRBV4-1 and TRBJ1-2, and 10 bases in between align with TRBD1. The DNA sequence is as follows: TGCGCCAGCAGCCAACCGACAGGGGGCGACTATGGCTACACCTTC. This translates into CASSQPTGGDYGYTF.